A single sample gave rise to the 5 T cell receptor beta chains below, sequenced in a study of T cells after yellow fever vaccination. TCRdb used MiXCR to reprocess the 5' RACE reads, holding one entry per CDR3 protein. The table has around 550,000 distinct CDR3 sequences, about 19% seen once. This material consisted of PBMCs, taken 15 days after the yellow fever booster vaccination. These receptors were collected from a man aged 30-40 years who received the YFV17D yellow fever vaccine.

This clonotype came up a few times. J is TRBJ2-7 and V is TRBV5-1; D is unclear. V dropped 2 bases and J dropped 7 bases, with 13 bases sitting between them. Germline assignment: CDR1 SGHRS and CDR2 YFSETQ. CDR3 size: 13 residues. The CDR3 DNA is TGCGCCAGCAGCTTAGATCATTATGGGGAGCAGTACTTC. This encodes CASSLDHYGEQYF. The whole variable domain, filled in from reference TRBV5-1 and TRBJ2-7, reads KAGVTQTPRYLIKTRGQQVTLSCSPISGHRSVSWYQQTPGQGLQFLFEYFSETQRNKGNFPGRFSGRQFSNSRSEMNVSTLELGDSALYLCASSLDHYGEQYFGPGTRLTVT.

V gene TRBV7-9 combines with J gene TRBJ2-3, with 7 bases lining up with TRBD2. The length of the CDR3 is 13 residues. Looked up from germline, CDR1 is SEHNR and CDR2 is FQNEAQ (reference sequence). V dropped 5 bases and J dropped 11; count of bases not matched to a gene: 10. CDR3 in DNA: TGTGCCAGCAGCATTGGGGGACTAAATTGGCAGTATTTT. It codes for CASSIGGLNWQYF.

This clonotype was counted only a few times. An end of the junction differs from the germline gene, which may be a read error. The rearrangement uses TRBV18 and TRBJ2-1; D might be TRBD2 (6 bases). This CDR3 is 12 amino acids long. Germline CDR1 is KGHSH and CDR2 is LQKENI. For the CDR3, the DNA is TGTGCCAGCTCTCGGGACTCTAAGTCGGGGCCCTTC. It is translated as CASSRDSKSGPF.

This clonotype was seen a few times. The chain recombines TRBV28 with TRBJ2-7, with D perhaps matching TRBD1 (5 bases). Germline assignment: CDR1 MDHEN and CDR2 SYDVKM. V lost 6 bases and J 4 bases, leaving 19 bases between the germline ends. The CDR3 extends over 15 amino acids. The CDR3 loop reads CASRSAGQNLYEQYF. The CDR3 DNA reads TGTGCCAGCAGGTCCGCAGGGCAGAACCTTTACGAGCAGTACTTC.

The rearrangement uses TRBV4-3 and TRBJ2-1; D not certain. Trimming cost V 3 bases and J 1 base, with 13 bases left between them. Germline V gene data show CDR1 as LGHNA and CDR2 as YSLEER. The CDR3 is made up of 16 amino acids. This chain's CDR3 is CASSQATLPSYNEQFF. The CDR3 DNA follows: TGCGCCAGCAGCCAGGCGACACTTCCTTCCTACAATGAGCAGTTCTTC.